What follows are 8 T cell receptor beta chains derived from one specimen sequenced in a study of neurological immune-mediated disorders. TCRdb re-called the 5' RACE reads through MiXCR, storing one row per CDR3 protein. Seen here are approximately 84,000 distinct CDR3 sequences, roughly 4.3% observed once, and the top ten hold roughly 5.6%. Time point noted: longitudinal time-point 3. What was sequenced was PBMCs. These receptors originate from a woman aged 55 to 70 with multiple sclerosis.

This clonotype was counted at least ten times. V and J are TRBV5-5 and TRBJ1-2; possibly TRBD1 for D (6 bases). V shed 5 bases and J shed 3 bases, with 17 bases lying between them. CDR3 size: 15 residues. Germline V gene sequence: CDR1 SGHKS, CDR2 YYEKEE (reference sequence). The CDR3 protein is CASSTLRQAHYGYTF. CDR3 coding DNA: TGTGCCAGCAGTACCCTTCGACAGGCGCACTATGGCTACACCTTC.

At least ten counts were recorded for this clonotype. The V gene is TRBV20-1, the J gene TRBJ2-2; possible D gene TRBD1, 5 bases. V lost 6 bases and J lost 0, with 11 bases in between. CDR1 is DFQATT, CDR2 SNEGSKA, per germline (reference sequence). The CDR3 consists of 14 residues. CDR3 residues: CSARTRTNTGELFF. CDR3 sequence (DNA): TGCAGTGCGCGGACAAGGACGAACACCGGGGAGCTGTTTTTT.

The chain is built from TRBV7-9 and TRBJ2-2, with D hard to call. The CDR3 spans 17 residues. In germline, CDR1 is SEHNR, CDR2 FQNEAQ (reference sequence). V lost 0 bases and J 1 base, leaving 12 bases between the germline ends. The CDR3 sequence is CASSLALSDGNTGELFF. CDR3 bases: TGTGCCAGCAGCTTAGCCCTGTCGGACGGGAACACCGGGGAGCTGTTTTTT.

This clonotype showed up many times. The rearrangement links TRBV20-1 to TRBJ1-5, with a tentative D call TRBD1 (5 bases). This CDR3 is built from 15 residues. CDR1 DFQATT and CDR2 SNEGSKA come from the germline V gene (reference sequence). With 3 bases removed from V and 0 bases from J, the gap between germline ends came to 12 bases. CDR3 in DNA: TGCAGTGCTAGCGATAGACAGACTAGCAATCAGCCCCAGCATTTT. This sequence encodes CSASDRQTSNQPQHF.

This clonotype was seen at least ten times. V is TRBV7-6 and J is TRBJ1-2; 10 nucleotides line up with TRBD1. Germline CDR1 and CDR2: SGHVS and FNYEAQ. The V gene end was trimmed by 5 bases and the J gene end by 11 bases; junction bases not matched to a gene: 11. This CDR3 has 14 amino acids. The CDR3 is CASSSPGQGPYYTF. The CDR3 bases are TGTGCCAGCAGCAGCCCGGGACAGGGGCCCTATTACACCTTC.

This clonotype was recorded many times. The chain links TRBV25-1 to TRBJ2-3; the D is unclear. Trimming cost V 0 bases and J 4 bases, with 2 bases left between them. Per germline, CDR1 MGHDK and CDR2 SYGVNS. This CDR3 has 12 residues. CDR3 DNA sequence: TGTGCCAGCAGTGAATATGCAGATACGCAGTATTTT. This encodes CASSEYADTQYF.

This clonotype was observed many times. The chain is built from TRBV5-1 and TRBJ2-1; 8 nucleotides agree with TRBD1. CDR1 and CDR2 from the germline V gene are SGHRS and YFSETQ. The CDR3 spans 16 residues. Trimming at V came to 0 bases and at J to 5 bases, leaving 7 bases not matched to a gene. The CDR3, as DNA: TGCGCCAGCAGCTTGGAGGGGACAGGAGCCAACAATGAGCAGTTCTTC. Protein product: CASSLEGTGANNEQFF.

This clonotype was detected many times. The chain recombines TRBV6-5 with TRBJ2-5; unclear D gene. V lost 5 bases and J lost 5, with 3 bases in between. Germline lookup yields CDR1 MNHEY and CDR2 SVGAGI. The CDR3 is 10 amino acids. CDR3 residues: CASSTETQYF. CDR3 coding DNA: TGTGCCAGCAGTACGGAGACCCAGTACTTC.